One sample yielded the 32 T cell receptor beta chains listed below, sequenced in a study of blood T cells in healthy people across ages. Through a sample-barcoded 5' primer and a J-beta primer mix, a second PCR was run for roughly 7 to 12 cycles. TCRdb re-analysed the 5' RACE reads in MiXCR, keeping a single row per CDR3 protein. The sample has around 1,600,000 distinct CDR3 sequences, 35% to 45% seen once; the top ten hold approximately 4%. Sequenced sample: blood. The receptor set was obtained from a woman between 18 and 29 years old in good health.

This clonotype has a handful of counts. J is TRBJ1-1 and V is TRBV2; TRBD1 agrees at 7 bases. Germline loops: CDR1 SNHLY, CDR2 FYNNEI. Germline trimming cut 6 bases from V and 10 bases from J; bases unmatched to any gene: 11. The CDR3 spans 13 residues. The CDR3 bases are TGTGCCAGCAGGATCACAGGGGAGTCGGTAGCTTTCTTT. It is translated as CASRITGESVAFF.

This clonotype has just one count. The J gene is TRBJ2-7, the V gene TRBV7-9; TRBD1 aligns across 9 bases. CDR3 size: 16 residues. From germline, CDR1 is SEHNR and CDR2 FQNEAQ (reference sequence). Trimming removed 4 bases from V and 1 base from J; junction bases left unmatched: 8. Here the CDR3 DNA reads TGTGCCAGCAGCTCCCCTGGGACAGGGCCATCCTACGAGCAGTACTTC. It encodes CASSSPGTGPSYEQYF.

This clonotype was counted only a few times. An end of the junction does not agree with germline; a read error may underlie this. The chain is built from TRBV7-7 and TRBJ1-6; D possibly corresponds to TRBD1 (5 bases). In germline, CDR1 is SSHAT, CDR2 FNYEAQ (reference sequence). There are 15 residues in the CDR3. Written as DNA, the CDR3 is TGTGCTAGCAGCTTAGTGCAGGGAGGTAATTCACCCCTCCACTTT. This gives the protein CASSLVQGGNSPLHF.

This clonotype showed up just a few times. V is TRBV20-1 and J is TRBJ2-3; TRBD2 aligns across 14 bases. The length of the CDR3 is 15 residues. Looked up from germline, CDR1 is DFQATT and CDR2 is SNEGSKA (reference sequence). J gave up 8 bases and V 0 bases, and 4 bases lay outside the gene matches. CDR3 in DNA: TGCAGTGCTAGAGATGGGACTAGCGGGAGAAGTACGCAGTATTTT. Its translation: CSARDGTSGRSTQYF.

Written as DNA, the CDR3 is TGTGCCAGCACCCTACTTAGACAGGCCGCTGGCTACACCTTC. Translating it yields CASTLLRQAAGYTF. The J gene is TRBJ1-2, the V gene TRBV7-9, with D perhaps TRBD1 (6 bases). Germline-derived CDR1 and CDR2 are SEHNR and FQNEAQ (reference sequence). Trimming took 7 bases from V and 7 from J, leaving 19 bases between them. This CDR3 comprises 14 residues.

This chain joins TRBV6-6 and TRBJ2-2, with 8 bases that match TRBD2. The J segment lost 1 base and the V segment lost 7 bases, leaving 5 bases of the junction unmatched. Germline CDR1 is MNHNY and CDR2 is SVGAGI (reference sequence). CDR3 length: 15 amino acids. The CDR3 sequence: CASTGLALNTGELFF. CDR3 DNA: TGTGCCAGCACCGGACTAGCCTTGAACACCGGGGAGCTGTTTTTT.

The chain combines TRBV7-9 with TRBJ2-4; D assignment may be TRBD1 or TRBD2 (5 bases each). The J call may be incorrect, as the DNA end agrees better with TRBJ2-7. The germline V gene encodes CDR1 SEHNR and CDR2 FQNEAQ (reference sequence). The CDR3 is 15 amino acids. This CDR3 is CASSKSGTYTYEQYF. CDR3 sequence (DNA): TGTGCCAGCAGCAAAAGTGGGACGTATACCTACGAGCAGTACTTC.

Comment on this clonotype: Given a much more abundant clone one base away, this may be a read error. V gene TRBV4-3 combines with J gene TRBJ2-1; 10 nucleotides align to TRBD2. CDR1 LGHNA and CDR2 YSLEER come from the germline V gene. Trimming cost V 3 bases and J 3 bases; bases outside gene matches: 5. The CDR3 is 16 amino acids. The CDR3 here is CASSHVAGGIYNEQFF. CDR3 in DNA: TGCGCCAGCAGCCACGTAGCGGGGGGTATCTACAATGAGCAGTTCTTC.

This chain connects TRBV2 to TRBJ2-3; D is uncertain. CDR3 length: 12 residues. The V end lost 1 base, the J end lost 5 bases, and 4 bases lay between the germline ends. Per germline, CDR1 SNHLY and CDR2 FYNNEI. CDR3 amino acids: CASSEVVDTQYF. The CDR3 DNA is TGTGCCAGCAGTGAAGTCGTAGATACGCAGTATTTT.

The CDR3 sequence: CASSYPRWTTVYNEQFF. The DNA for the CDR3 is TGTGCCAGCAGTTACCCTCGATGGACTACTGTCTACAATGAGCAGTTCTTC. This sequence joins TRBV6-2 or TRBV6-3 and TRBJ2-1, with a weak D call TRBD2 (6 bases). Looked up from germline, CDR1 is MNHEY and CDR2 is SVGEGT. V dropped 2 bases and J dropped 3 bases, with 17 bases sitting between them. The CDR3 length is 17 residues.

The chain has TRBV29-1 and TRBJ2-7; D may be TRBD1 (6 bases). Trimming took 7 bases from V and 7 from J, leaving 29 bases between them. CDR1 is SQVTM and CDR2 is ANQGSEA in the germline V gene. The CDR3 length is 16 residues. This chain's CDR3 is CSATGSILTSYNEQYF. The CDR3 coding sequence is TGCAGCGCTACAGGGTCCATACTTACCTCCTACAATGAGCAGTACTTC.

V usage is TRBV7-9 and J usage is TRBJ1-2; D gene ambiguous. The CDR3 spans 12 residues. Germline V gene data show CDR1 as SEHNR and CDR2 as FQNEAQ (reference sequence). The germline V and J ends were trimmed by 2 bases and 10 bases, with 11 bases remaining between them. The CDR3 protein is CASSLRASLYTF. For the CDR3, the DNA is TGTGCCAGCAGCTTAAGGGCCAGCCTCTACACCTTC.

This clonotype was counted only a few times. The rearrangement uses TRBV6-2 or TRBV6-3 and TRBJ1-5, with D possibly TRBD1 on 6 matching bases. CDR3 length equals 15 residues. Germline V gene lookup returns CDR1 MNHEY and CDR2 SVGEGT. V lost 6 bases to trimming and J lost 7 bases, with 19 bases between them. The DNA of the CDR3 is TGTGCCAGCAGCGGGATCGACAGGTTCTGGCAGCCCCAGCATTTT. It is translated as CASSGIDRFWQPQHF.

CDR3 sequence reads: CASSWSGTSAFNEQFF. CDR3 nucleotide sequence: TGCGCCAGCAGCTGGTCCGGGACTAGCGCCTTCAATGAGCAGTTCTTC. The chain couples TRBV5-1 to TRBJ2-1, with TRBD2 matching over 10 bases. The CDR3 extends over 16 amino acids. V trimming: 3 bases; J trimming: 6 bases; junction bases outside the gene matches: 9. Germline CDR1 reads SGHRS; CDR2 reads YFSETQ. The full variable domain, with the rest looked up from reference TRBV5-1 and TRBJ2-1, is KAGVTQTPRYLIKTRGQQVTLSCSPISGHRSVSWYQQTPGQGLQFLFEYFSETQRNKGNFPGRFSGRQFSNSRSEMNVSTLELGDSALYLCASSWSGTSAFNEQFFGPGTRLTVL.

Concerning this clonotype: Mismatch with germline at one junction end may stem from a read error. The V call is TRBV7-3, the J call TRBJ2-2; perhaps TRBD2 as D (6 bases). The germline V gene encodes CDR1 SGHTA and CDR2 FQGTGA. The CDR3 has 16 residues. CDR3: CASSLNGLANTGGLFF. The CDR3 DNA reads TGTGCCAGCAGCTTAAACGGTCTAGCGAACACCGGGGGGCTGTTTTTT.

The rearrangement uses TRBV29-1 and TRBJ2-1, with 11 nucleotides matching TRBD2. V was pared by 8 bases and J by 14 bases, with 11 bases of the junction left unmatched. This CDR3 is 12 amino acids long. Germline assignment: CDR1 SQVTM and CDR2 ANQGSEA. CDR3 sequence (DNA): TGCAGCTCCCAAAGACTAGCGGGGATGGAGTTCTTC. As protein: CSSQRLAGMEFF.

The gene calls are TRBV12-3 or TRBV12-4 and TRBJ2-7; TRBD2 matches at 15 bases. V shed 3 bases, J shed 7 bases, and the junction held 4 bases outside the gene matches. The CDR3 covers 15 residues. In nucleotides, the CDR3 is TGTGCCAGCAGTTTCGGACTAGCGGGAGGGGATGAGCAGTACTTC. Translated, it gives CASSFGLAGGDEQYF.

The chain is built from TRBV10-3 and TRBJ1-5, with 11 bases lining up with TRBD1. The CDR3 is made up of 17 amino acids. The germline CDR1 and CDR2 sequences are ENHRY and SYGVKD. V trimming: 2 bases; J trimming: 0 bases; junction bases outside the gene matches: 3. CDR3 amino acids: CAISEGQGAYSNQPQHF. CDR3 sequence (DNA): TGTGCCATCAGTGAGGGACAGGGGGCCTATAGCAATCAGCCCCAGCATTTT.

This clonotype was counted ten times or more. The V gene is TRBV13, the J gene TRBJ2-3, with D perhaps matching TRBD1 (5 bases). The V end lost 2 bases, the J end lost 4 bases, and 7 bases lay between the germline ends. This CDR3 contains 13 residues. CDR1 PRHDT and CDR2 FYEKMQ come from the germline V gene (reference sequence). CDR3 amino acids: CASSLIRADTQYF. CDR3 in DNA: TGTGCCAGCAGCTTAATCAGGGCAGATACGCAGTATTTT.

V and J are TRBV29-1 and TRBJ1-1; D possibly corresponds to TRBD1 (6 bases). Germline V gene data show CDR1 as SQVTM and CDR2 as ANQGSEA. CDR3 length: 14 residues. Trimming removed 4 bases at V and 4 bases at J, with 16 bases between. DNA of the CDR3: TGCAGCGTTGTAGGATTGACGGGGGCCACTGAAGCTTTCTTT. The encoded protein is CSVVGLTGATEAFF.

This chain connects TRBV10-3 to TRBJ2-2; D unresolved. The CDR3 covers 15 residues. CDR1 is ENHRY and CDR2 is SYGVKD in the germline V gene. Trimming left V 3 bases short and J 4 bases short, with 12 bases between. Here the CDR3 reads CAISEVWVGTGELFF. In DNA form, the CDR3 reads TGTGCCATCAGTGAAGTGTGGGTCGGCACCGGGGAGCTGTTTTTT.

This clonotype was detected a few times. The chain joins TRBV7-6 to TRBJ2-1; D is possibly TRBD2 (6 bases). This CDR3 has 15 amino acids. The V end lost 5 bases, the J end lost 6 bases, and 17 bases lay between the germline ends. Germline assignment: CDR1 SGHVS and CDR2 FNYEAQ. This chain's CDR3 is CASSRGFERVNEQFF. The CDR3, as DNA: TGTGCCAGCAGCCGCGGTTTTGAGCGGGTCAATGAGCAGTTCTTC.

The rearrangement joins TRBV20-1 to TRBJ2-3; a weak D match, TRBD2 (5 bases). Looked up from germline, CDR1 is DFQATT and CDR2 is SNEGSKA (reference sequence). CDR3 size: 13 residues. Trimming cost V 1 base and J 5 bases, with 10 bases left between them. This CDR3 is CSARVGVEDTQYF. DNA for the CDR3: TGCAGTGCTAGAGTGGGAGTCGAAGATACGCAGTATTTT.

V usage is TRBV28 and J usage is TRBJ2-3; 8 nucleotides line up with TRBD1. Germline trimming cut 2 bases from V and 3 bases from J; bases unmatched to any gene: 10. This CDR3 is 17 amino acids long. Germline CDR1 MDHEN, CDR2 SYDVKM. This chain's CDR3 is CASSLRTGLLATDTQYF. As DNA, the CDR3 is TGTGCCAGCAGTTTAAGGACAGGGCTTTTGGCAACAGATACGCAGTATTTT.

V and J are TRBV4-2 and TRBJ2-7; tentative D call: TRBD2 (5 bases). Germline-derived CDR1 and CDR2 are LGHNA and YNFKEQ. CDR3 length equals 16 residues. V lost 3 bases to trimming and J lost 0 bases, with 15 bases between them. The CDR3 protein is CASSQTHPGNSYEQYF. The CDR3, as DNA: TGTGCCAGCAGCCAGACCCACCCCGGGAACTCCTACGAGCAGTACTTC.

This clonotype was observed a handful of times. The V call is TRBV7-2, the J call TRBJ1-1; perhaps TRBD1 as D (6 bases). The V and J ends lost 5 bases and 5 bases respectively, with 12 bases between them. Germline V CDR1 and CDR2: SGHTA, FQGNSA. The CDR3 runs 13 residues. The DNA of the CDR3 is TGTGCCAGCAGCGTCCAGACAGGAACTGAAGCTTTCTTT. As protein: CASSVQTGTEAFF.

The rearrangement links TRBV6-6 to TRBJ1-4; 7 bases match TRBD1. V was clipped by 5 bases and J by 7 bases; unmatched bases: 7. CDR1 is MNHNY, CDR2 SVGAGI, per germline (reference sequence). The CDR3 totals 14 residues. The CDR3 region is CASSGQEAGEKLFF. CDR3 nucleotides: TGTGCCAGCAGTGGACAGGAAGCGGGTGAAAAACTGTTTTTT.

This rearrangement joins TRBV7-9 to TRBJ2-5; D may correspond to TRBD1 or TRBD2 (6 bases each). CDR1 is SEHNR, CDR2 FQNEAQ, per germline (reference sequence). There are 16 residues in the CDR3. The germline V and J ends were trimmed by 5 bases and 4 bases, with 20 bases remaining between them. CDR3 sequence reads: CASSPEHRVRGETQYF. CDR3 DNA: TGTGCCAGCAGCCCGGAACACAGGGTGCGGGGAGAGACCCAGTACTTC. Complete variable domain (other parts from reference TRBV7-9 and TRBJ2-5): DTGVSQNPRHKITKRGQNVTFRCDPISEHNRLYWYRQTLGQGPEFLTYFQNEAQLEKSRLLSDRFSAERPKGSFSTLEIQRTEQGDSAMYLCASSPEHRVRGETQYFGPGTRLLVL.

This clonotype was counted between two and nine times. Given a much more abundant clone one base away, this may be a read error. The chain joins TRBV12-3 or TRBV12-4 to TRBJ2-5; 9 bases fit TRBD1. CDR3 length: 18 residues. The trim removed 2 bases at V and 1 base at J, leaving 11 bases unmatched. DNA for the CDR3: TGTGCCAGCAGTTTAATCGGCCTTAGGACAGGGGCCCAAGAGACCCAGTACTTC. Translation gives CASSLIGLRTGAQETQYF.

The table lists this clonotype with a few counts. The chain is built from TRBV18 and TRBJ1-4; 8 bases line up with TRBD1. The CDR3 is made up of 18 amino acids. Germline values: CDR1 KGHSH, CDR2 LQKENI. Trimming at V came to 1 base and at J to 3 bases, leaving 10 bases not matched to a gene. The chain's CDR3 is CASSPRVTGDRSNEKLFF. The CDR3 DNA reads as TGTGCCAGCTCACCACGCGTGACAGGGGACCGTTCTAATGAAAAACTGTTTTTT.

The chain joins TRBV6-2 or TRBV6-3 to TRBJ2-4; perhaps TRBD2 as D (6 bases). CDR1 and CDR2 from the germline V gene are MNHEY and SVGEGT. CDR3 size: 14 residues. Trimming shortened V by 7 bases and J by 6 bases, and 16 bases separated the two germline ends. The CDR3 region is CASIQPGLRNIQYF. CDR3 bases: TGTGCCAGCATTCAACCGGGACTCCGAAACATTCAGTACTTC.

There are a few counts of this clonotype. The rearrangement uses TRBV20-1 and TRBJ2-1, with D unclear. Germline assignment: CDR1 DFQATT and CDR2 SNEGSKA (reference sequence). V lost 3 bases and J lost 0, with 12 bases in between. The CDR3 runs 15 residues. The CDR3: CSARTGRSSYNEQFF. CDR3 sequence (DNA): TGCAGTGCTAGGACCGGGCGGAGCTCCTACAATGAGCAGTTCTTC.